A single sample gave rise to the 6 T cell receptor beta chains below, sequenced in a study of blood T cell repertoires in COVID-19 (dated by TCRdb to the early 2020s). Receptor libraries were prepared by the immunoSEQ multiplex PCR assay. TCRdb took over this immuneACCESS table, retaining in-frame rearrangements with V and J assigned. Such tables are incomplete; in checked studies, under half of the missing clones stem from an unresolved V gene, and the remainder is unexplained. Across this sample there are some 360,000 clones, with approximately 89% seen only once. The leading ten clones occupy 2.3% of the sample. Sequenced material: peripheral blood. The receptor source for this set is a woman between 55 and 75 years old with COVID-19, enrolled during active disease.

This sequence joins TRBV27 and TRBJ2-7; 10 nucleotides align to TRBD1. The CDR3 runs 18 residues. Unmatched junction bases numbered 13, after V lost 1 base and J lost 4 bases. Germline assignment: CDR1 MNHEY and CDR2 SMNVEV (reference sequence). The CDR3 here is CASSLYYDLGTGDYEQYF. CDR3 nucleotide sequence: TGTGCCAGCAGTTTATATTACGATTTGGGGACAGGGGATTACGAGCAGTACTTC.

This clone was counted once. The genes are TRBV19 and TRBJ2-2; perhaps TRBD1 as D (6 bases). From germline, CDR1 is LNHDA and CDR2 SQIVND (reference sequence). This CDR3 spans 16 amino acids. Trimming took 4 bases from V and 2 from J, leaving 14 bases between them. The CDR3: CASSRGQVANTGELFF. CDR3 sequence (DNA): TGTGCCAGTAGTAGGGGACAAGTGGCCAACACCGGGGAGCTGTTTTTT.

The chain recombines TRBV11-2 with TRBJ2-7; TRBD2 aligns across 14 bases. Unmatched junction bases numbered 12, after V lost 6 bases and J lost 5 bases. From germline, CDR1 is SGHAT and CDR2 FQNNGV. CDR3 size: 17 residues. The CDR3 loop is CASSLTSGGVHRNEQYF. CDR3 nucleotides: TGTGCCAGCAGTTTGACTAGCGGGGGGGTCCACAGGAACGAGCAGTACTTC.

CDR3 loop: CASSLTGYYEQYF. CDR3 bases: TGCGCCAGCAGCTTGACAGGGTACTACGAGCAGTACTTC. V usage is TRBV5-1 and J usage is TRBJ2-7; perhaps TRBD1 as D (6 bases). The CDR3 extends over 13 amino acids. CDR1 is SGHRS, CDR2 YFSETQ, per germline. Between the trimmed V and J ends, which lost 1 base and 3 bases, there was a span of 8 bases.

The chain couples TRBV20-1 to TRBJ2-3, with D unresolved. CDR3 length equals 13 residues. Germline CDR1 reads DFQATT; CDR2 reads SNEGSKA (reference sequence). Trimming took off 3 bases at V and 3 bases at J, with 10 bases between the two ends. This CDR3 reads CSASISATDTQYF. CDR3 DNA sequence: TGCAGTGCTAGTATAAGCGCAACAGATACGCAGTATTTT.

The chain employs TRBV28 and TRBJ1-4, with D perhaps TRBD1 (6 bases). The CDR3 runs 16 residues. Trimming removed 6 bases from V and 4 bases from J, with 18 bases in between. Germline V gene sequence: CDR1 MDHEN, CDR2 SYDVKM. The chain's CDR3 is CASRAPDRRLNEKLFF. The CDR3 nucleotides read TGTGCCAGCAGGGCACCCGACAGGCGACTTAATGAAAAACTGTTTTTT. Complete variable domain (other parts from reference TRBV28 and TRBJ1-4): DVKVTQSSRYLVKRTGEKVFLECVQDMDHENMFWYRQDPGLGLRLIYFSYDVKMKEKGDIPEGYSVSREKKERFSLILESASTNQTSMYLCASRAPDRRLNEKLFFGSGTQLSVL.